This paragraph covers one TCR beta chain sequence. Its target is not known. From germline, CDR1 is MGHRA and CDR2 YSYEKL. CDR3 length: 14 residues. V lost 4 bases, J lost 3 bases, and 5 bases stayed unmatched. The data belong to a study of cytomegalovirus exposure and HLA in healthy donors. General study findings and limits: 87-base-pair reads could not separate some V segments, including TRBV6-2 and TRBV6-3.

PCR employed 60 Vbeta and 13 Jbeta primers. The repertoire was sequenced with immunoSEQ multiplex PCR; TCRdb's copy has only in-frame clones and lacks some. The sample carries approximately 200,000 clones, 65% to 80% recorded once. The sequencing sample was made of PBMCs. This clonotype originated in a middle-aged man in good health and CMV-seronegative. The V gene is TRBV4-1, the J gene TRBJ1-1; TRBD1 agrees at 7 bases. This CDR3 reads CASSRRGSDTEAFF. In nucleotides, the CDR3 is TGCGCCAGCAGCCGCAGGGGGAGTGACACTGAAGCTTTCTTT.